The clone carrying this T cell receptor (beta chain) ranks as medium-sized (0.01 to 0.1%). Antigen: not known. The data were taken from a study of circulating CD8 cells and anti-PD-1 response in melanoma. Across the study: Treatment was intravenous nivolumab at 3 mg/kg every 2 weeks. Study results and limitations: Replicates were generally not done for experiments. Previously treated and treatment-naive patients were pooled together. Subset repertoires were largely private at M1, with under 7% shared.

Live CD3+CD8+TCRalphabeta+ cells were sorted into four subsets by PD-1 and/or TIGIT. Each library started from around 14 ng of total RNA using the QIAseq Immune Repertoire TCR panel. Each CDR3 protein is one row after TCRdb ran MiXCR on the reads. In the table there are 1,300 to 1,500 distinct CDR3 sequences, 8.8% of which are singletons. This receptor was obtained from a human donor with melanoma. This sample comprised CD8+ T cells from PBMCs, obtained at baseline or after one month of anti-PD-1 therapy (not recorded which).

CDR3 in amino acids: CASSPGQTYEQYF. CDR3 DNA sequence: TGTGCCAGCAGTCCCGGACAGACCTACGAGCAGTACTTC. V is TRBV5-6 and J is TRBJ2-7; D is possibly TRBD1 (6 bases). The V gene's germline CDR1 is SGHDT and CDR2 YYEEEE. CDR3 length: 13 residues. V dropped 5 bases and J dropped 2 bases, with 11 bases sitting between them.